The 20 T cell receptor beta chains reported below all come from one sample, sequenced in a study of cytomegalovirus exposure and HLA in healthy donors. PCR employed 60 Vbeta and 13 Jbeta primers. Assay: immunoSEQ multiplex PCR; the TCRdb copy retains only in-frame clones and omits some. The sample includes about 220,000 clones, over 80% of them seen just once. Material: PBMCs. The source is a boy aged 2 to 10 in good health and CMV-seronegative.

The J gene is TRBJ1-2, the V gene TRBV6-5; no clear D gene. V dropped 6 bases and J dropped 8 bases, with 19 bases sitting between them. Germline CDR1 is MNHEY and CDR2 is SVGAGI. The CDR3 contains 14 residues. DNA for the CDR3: TGTGCCAGCAGGCACGAGGCGGGAGCCAGCGGCTACACCTTC. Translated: CASRHEAGASGYTF.

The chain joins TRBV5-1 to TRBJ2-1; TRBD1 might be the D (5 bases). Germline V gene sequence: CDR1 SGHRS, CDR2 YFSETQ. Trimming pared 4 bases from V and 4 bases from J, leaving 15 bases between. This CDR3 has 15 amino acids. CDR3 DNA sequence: TGCGCCAGCAGCCCAGACAGCATTGAGTACAATGAGCAGTTCTTC. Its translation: CASSPDSIEYNEQFF.

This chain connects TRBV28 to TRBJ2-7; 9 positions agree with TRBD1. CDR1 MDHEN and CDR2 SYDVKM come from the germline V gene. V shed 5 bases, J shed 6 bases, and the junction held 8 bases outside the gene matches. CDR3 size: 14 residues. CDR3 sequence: CASSRGTGFGEQYF. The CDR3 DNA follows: TGTGCCAGCAGTCGAGGGACAGGGTTCGGCGAGCAGTACTTC.

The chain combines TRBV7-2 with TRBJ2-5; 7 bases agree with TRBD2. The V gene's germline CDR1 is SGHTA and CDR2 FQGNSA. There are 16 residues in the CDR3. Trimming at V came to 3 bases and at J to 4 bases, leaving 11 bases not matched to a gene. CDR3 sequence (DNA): TGTGCCAGCAGCTTGTATAATGCGGGAGAGGGAGAGACCCAGTACTTC. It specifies CASSLYNAGEGETQYF.

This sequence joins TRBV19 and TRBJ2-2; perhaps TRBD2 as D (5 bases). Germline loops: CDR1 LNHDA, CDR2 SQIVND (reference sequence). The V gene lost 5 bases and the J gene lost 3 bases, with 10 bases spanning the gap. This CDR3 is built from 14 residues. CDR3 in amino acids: CASSSLEDTGELFF. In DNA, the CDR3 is TGTGCCAGTAGTTCACTAGAGGACACCGGGGAGCTGTTTTTT.

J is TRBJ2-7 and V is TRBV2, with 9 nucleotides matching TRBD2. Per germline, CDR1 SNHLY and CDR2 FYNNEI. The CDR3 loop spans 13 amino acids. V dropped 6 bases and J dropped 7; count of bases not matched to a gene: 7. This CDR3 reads CASRGTSQEEQYF. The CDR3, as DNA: TGTGCCAGCAGGGGGACTAGCCAGGAGGAGCAGTACTTC.

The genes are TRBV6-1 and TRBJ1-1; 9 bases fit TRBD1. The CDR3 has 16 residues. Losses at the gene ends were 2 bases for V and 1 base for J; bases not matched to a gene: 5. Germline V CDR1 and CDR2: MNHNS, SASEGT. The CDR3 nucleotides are TGTGCCAGCAGTGAAAGGGACAGGGCCCCGAACACTGAAGCTTTCTTT. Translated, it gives CASSERDRAPNTEAFF.

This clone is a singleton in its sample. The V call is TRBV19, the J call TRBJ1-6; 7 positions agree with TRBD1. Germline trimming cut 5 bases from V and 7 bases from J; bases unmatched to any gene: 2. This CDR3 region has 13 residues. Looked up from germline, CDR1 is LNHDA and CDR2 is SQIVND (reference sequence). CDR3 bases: TGTGCCAGTAGTGTGACAGGGAATTCACCCCTCCACTTT. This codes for CASSVTGNSPLHF.

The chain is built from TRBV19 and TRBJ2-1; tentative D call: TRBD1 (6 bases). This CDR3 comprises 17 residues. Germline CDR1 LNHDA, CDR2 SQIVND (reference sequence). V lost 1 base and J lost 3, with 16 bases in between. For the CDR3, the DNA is TGTGCCAGTAGTATAGTAGCAGGGGCCAACATCTACAATGAGCAGTTCTTC. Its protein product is CASSIVAGANIYNEQFF.

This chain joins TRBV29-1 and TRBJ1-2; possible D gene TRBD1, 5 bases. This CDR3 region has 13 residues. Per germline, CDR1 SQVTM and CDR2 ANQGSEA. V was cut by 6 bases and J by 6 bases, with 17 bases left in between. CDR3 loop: CSVRPTGRDGYTF. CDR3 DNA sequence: TGCAGCGTCCGGCCTACAGGAAGAGATGGCTACACCTTC.

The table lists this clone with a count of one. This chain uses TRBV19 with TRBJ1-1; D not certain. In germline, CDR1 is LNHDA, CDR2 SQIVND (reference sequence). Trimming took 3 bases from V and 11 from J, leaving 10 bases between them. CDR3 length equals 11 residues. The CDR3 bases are TGTGCCAGTAGTATTGCTACTAATGCTTTCTTT. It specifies CASSIATNAFF.

CDR3 in amino acids: CASSALAEYQETQYF. CDR3 DNA sequence: TGTGCCAGCAGCGCCCTAGCTGAGTACCAAGAGACCCAGTACTTC. V is TRBV9 and J is TRBJ2-5; D possibly corresponds to TRBD2 (5 bases). The V gene's germline CDR1 is SGDLS and CDR2 YYNGEE. Trimming removed 3 bases at V and 0 bases at J, with 12 bases between. The CDR3 extends over 15 amino acids.

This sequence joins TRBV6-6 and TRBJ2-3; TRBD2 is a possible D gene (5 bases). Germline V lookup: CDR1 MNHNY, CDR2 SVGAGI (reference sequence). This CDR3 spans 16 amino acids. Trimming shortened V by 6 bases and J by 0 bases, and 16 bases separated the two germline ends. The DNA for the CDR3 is TGTGCCAGCAGCTCCACCGCGGGTTTCAGCACAGATACGCAGTATTTT. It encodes CASSSTAGFSTDTQYF.

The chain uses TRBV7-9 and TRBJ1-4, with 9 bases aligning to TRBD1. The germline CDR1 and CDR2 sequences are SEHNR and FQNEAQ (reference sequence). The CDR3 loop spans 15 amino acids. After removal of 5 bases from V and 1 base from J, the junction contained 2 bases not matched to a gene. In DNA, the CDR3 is TGTGCCAGCAGCCTGGGACAGGGAACTAATGAAAAACTGTTTTTT. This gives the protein CASSLGQGTNEKLFF.

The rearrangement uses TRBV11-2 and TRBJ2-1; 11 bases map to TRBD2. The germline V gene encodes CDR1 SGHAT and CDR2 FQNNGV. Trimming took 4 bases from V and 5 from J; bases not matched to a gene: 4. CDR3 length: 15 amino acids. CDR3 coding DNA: TGTGCCAGCAGCTCCTCTAGCGGGAGGAACAATGAGCAGTTCTTC. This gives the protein CASSSSSGRNNEQFF.

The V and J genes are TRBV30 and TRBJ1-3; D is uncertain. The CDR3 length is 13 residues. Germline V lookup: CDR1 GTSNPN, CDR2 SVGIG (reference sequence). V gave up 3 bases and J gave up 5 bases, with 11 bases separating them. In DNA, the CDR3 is TGTGCCTGGAGAACCGGAGAAAGAAACACCATATATTTT. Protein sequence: CAWRTGERNTIYF. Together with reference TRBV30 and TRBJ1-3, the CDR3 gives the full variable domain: SQTIHQWPATLVQPVGSPLSLECTVEGTSNPNLYWYRQAAGRGLQLLFYSVGIGQISSEVPQNLSASRPQDRQFILSSKKLLLSDSGFYLCAWRTGERNTIYFGEGSWLTVV.

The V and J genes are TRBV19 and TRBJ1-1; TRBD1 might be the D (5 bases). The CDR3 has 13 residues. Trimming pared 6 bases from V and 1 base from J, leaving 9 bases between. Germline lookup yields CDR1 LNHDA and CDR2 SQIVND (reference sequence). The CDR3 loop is CASSATENTEAFF. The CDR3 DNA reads TGTGCCAGTAGCGCGACAGAGAACACTGAAGCTTTCTTT.

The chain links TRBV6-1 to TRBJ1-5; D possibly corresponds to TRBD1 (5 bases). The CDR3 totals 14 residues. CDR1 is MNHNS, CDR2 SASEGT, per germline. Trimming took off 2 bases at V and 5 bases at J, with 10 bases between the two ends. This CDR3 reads CASSESGRYQPQHF. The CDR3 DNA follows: TGTGCCAGCAGTGAATCAGGGCGGTATCAGCCCCAGCATTTT.

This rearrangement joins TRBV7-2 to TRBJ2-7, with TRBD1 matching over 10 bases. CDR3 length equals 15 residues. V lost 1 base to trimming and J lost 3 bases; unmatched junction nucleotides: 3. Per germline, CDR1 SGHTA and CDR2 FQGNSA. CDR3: CASSLGGQGHYEQYF. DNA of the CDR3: TGTGCCAGCAGCTTAGGGGGACAGGGGCACTACGAGCAGTACTTC.

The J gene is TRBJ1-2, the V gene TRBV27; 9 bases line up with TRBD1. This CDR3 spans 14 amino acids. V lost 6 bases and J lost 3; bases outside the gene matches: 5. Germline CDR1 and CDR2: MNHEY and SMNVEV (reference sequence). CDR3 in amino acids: CASRAGTGYYGYTF. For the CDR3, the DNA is TGTGCCAGCAGAGCCGGGACAGGGTACTATGGCTACACCTTC.